This section outlines one TCR beta chain sequence together with its context. The antigen it binds to is not known. One base away there is no much larger clone; base qualities are not given. The record originates from a study of blood T cell repertoires in COVID-19 (TCRdb year 2020). As for the study more broadly: Samples covering the acute and convalescent phases of COVID-19 were provided by collaborators in the United States, Italy and Spain. Deeply sampled blood TCRbeta repertoires from subjects exposed to, actively infected with, or recovered from COVID-19 were included in the dataset. Where available, HLA class I and class II types were taken from metadata supplied by the sample provider and were not determined by assay-based typing. Sample metadata almost always included a de-identified subject ID, COVID-19 status, age in years and sex. The repertoires were released in a freely available public database intended as a resource for research on the immune response to SARS-CoV-2. The material from the prospective study consisted of cDNA or gDNA derived from T cells, B-cell-depleted T cells, or PBMCs. Samples came from the ongoing ImmuneRACE study (first 160 participants) plus 1,254 subjects from 6 global collaborators. What the study reported, not specific to this receptor: The amount of clinical and demographic metadata varied by source and participant and was provided uncurated.

Whole blood was collected in K2EDTA tubes by collaborating institutions according to the institutions' own protocols. For TCRbeta analysis, collaborators shipped samples in one of three forms: frozen whole blood, isolated PBMCs, or DNA extracted from either of those sample types. The immunoSEQ Assay, a bias-controlled multiplex PCR, was used to amplify TCRbeta CDR3 regions from genomic DNA. The original methods were these. The number of nucleated cells in each sample was estimated from the amplification of reference gene primers within the assay. To quantify the absolute abundance of each unique TCRbeta CDR3 rearrangement, sequence reads were collapsed and filtered. Productive Simpson clonality was computed per sample as the square root of Simpson's diversity index over productive rearrangements. TCRdb carries this immuneACCESS record with in-frame sequences only. Its versions omit some clonotypes, under half of them owing to an unresolved V gene in the studies checked, with the rest unexplained. The V and J calls and the clone size are those of that table, but D and trimming were determined from the DNA. The sample table holds tens of thousands of clones, of which about three quarters were seen once. 15% to 20% of the sample lies in the top ten.

The source material was peripheral blood. The TCR sequence derives from a human donor with active or convalescent COVID-19. The donor label of this sample is uncertain.

The CDR3 loop reads CASSFGQGRSGTDTQYF. Read as DNA, the sequence is TGTGCCAGCAGCTTCGGACAGGGGAGGTCGGGCACAGATACGCAGTATTTT. The chain employs TRBV5-8 and TRBJ2-3; 9 of the junction bases match TRBD1. The CDR3 measures 17 amino acids from cysteine to phenylalanine. Kept here is only the CDR3 DNA, which spans 51 bases and is read in frame from base 1. CDR1 and CDR2 were assigned from the germline V gene as SGHTS and YDEGEE. Trimming leaves V shorter by 2 bases and J shorter by 1 base, with the junction holding 8 bases beyond the gene matches.